This TCR beta chain was recorded in a study of PD-L1 blockade in urothelial cancer. Study in general: About 90% of the roughly 29 patients were men who had bladder-origin urothelial cancer.

This CDR3 is 14 amino acids long. Per germline, CDR1 SGDLS and CDR2 YYNGEE. Losses at the gene ends were 1 base for V and 7 bases for J; bases not matched to a gene: 2. This table comes from immunoSEQ multiplex PCR, and its TCRdb copy is limited to in-frame clones, with some not included. The sample records tens of thousands of clones, about 90% being singletons. Noted time point: pretreatment peripheral blood. The receptor was isolated from a man between 60 and 70 years old with urothelial cancer. The chain joins TRBV9 to TRBJ2-3; 11 bases match TRBD2. Sequences were derived from PBMCs, sampled around atezolizumab (anti-PD-L1) treatment. CDR3 region: CASSVSSGGHTQYF. In DNA form, the CDR3 reads TGTGCCAGCAGCGTATCTAGCGGGGGGCATACGCAGTATTTT.